A single sample gave rise to the 28 T cell receptor beta chains below, sequenced in a study of T cell responses to AZD1222 COVID-19 vaccine. Only in-frame clones appear in the TCRdb table, and some are missing; sequencing was by immunoSEQ multiplex PCR. The sample records about 170,000 clones, roughly nine tenths being singletons. The starting material was peripheral blood, obtained on day 0 of AZD1222 vaccination. The receptors shown here come from an adult in good health.

The V gene is TRBV6-2 or TRBV6-3, the J gene TRBJ2-7; TRBD2 matches at 8 bases. Trimming took 6 bases from V and 7 from J; bases not matched to a gene: 14. Per the germline V gene, CDR1 is MNHEY and CDR2 is SVGEGT. The CDR3 runs 15 residues. The CDR3 reads CASSSDLAGGREQYF. The DNA of the CDR3 is TGTGCCAGCAGCAGCGACCTAGCGGGTGGGAGGGAGCAGTACTTC.

With respect to this clone: This sample also contains other DNA sequences that code for the same CDR3. This chain connects TRBV5-5 to TRBJ1-1, with D hard to call. The V and J ends lost 4 bases and 1 base respectively, with 5 bases between them. The CDR3 is 12 residues long. The germline gives CDR1 SGHKS, CDR2 YYEKEE (reference sequence). CDR3 residues: CASSLRNTEAFF. The CDR3 coding sequence is TGTGCCAGCAGCCTCAGGAACACTGAAGCTTTCTTT. The full variable domain, with the rest looked up from reference TRBV5-5 and TRBJ1-1, is DAGVTQSPTHLIKTRGQQVTLRCSPISGHKSVSWYQQVLGQGPQFIFQYYEKEERGRGNFPDRFSARQFPNYSSELNVNALLLGDSALYLCASSLRNTEAFFGQGTRLTVV.

The chain uses TRBV12-1 and TRBJ2-2. TRBV12-1 is tagged as a pseudogene. CDR3 length: 13 residues. The CDR3 nucleotides are TGTGCCAGCAGCAGCGTCCTAGGGGGGGAGCTGTTTTTT. This encodes CASSSVLGGELFF.

Points on this clone: A read error may account for a junction end that differs from germline. This chain connects TRBV4-1 to TRBJ1-5; the match to TRBD1 covers 11 bases. Germline V gene sequence: CDR1 MGHRA, CDR2 YSYEKL. The CDR3 contains 16 residues. The CDR3 coding sequence is TGCGCCAGCAGTCAAGCCACGGGACAGGGGGTGCAGCCCCAGCATTTT. This translates into CASSQATGQGVQPQHF.

V gene TRBV24-1 combines with J gene TRBJ2-1; no reliable D call. V dropped 4 bases and J dropped 3 bases, with 15 bases sitting between them. The CDR3 runs to 16 residues. Germline V lookup: CDR1 KGHDR, CDR2 SFDVKD. CDR3 sequence: CATSEFGLRGYNEQFF. DNA for the CDR3: TGTGCCACCAGTGAGTTTGGGCTGAGAGGCTACAATGAGCAGTTCTTC.

V gene TRBV5-4 combines with J gene TRBJ1-1; D might be TRBD1 (5 bases). CDR1 is SGHNT and CDR2 is YYREEE in the germline V gene (reference sequence). V was pared by 7 bases and J by 4 bases, with 23 bases between. There are 16 residues in the CDR3. For the CDR3, the DNA is TGTGCCAGCGGACTCGATGTGAGAGGGGCACGCACTGAAGCTTTCTTT. It codes for CASGLDVRGARTEAFF.

This chain joins TRBV7-9 and TRBJ1-6; D gene ambiguous. The germline CDR1 and CDR2 sequences are SEHNR and FQNEAQ (reference sequence). Trimming cost V 1 base and J 9 bases, with 16 bases left between them. CDR3 length: 16 amino acids. CDR3 in amino acids: CASSLGGTARGSPLHF. The CDR3 DNA is TGTGCCAGCAGCTTAGGCGGCACGGCAAGAGGTTCACCCCTCCACTTT.

The chain carries TRBV4-3 and TRBJ1-6; D uncertain. The CDR3 runs 13 residues. The germline CDR1 and CDR2 sequences are LGHNA and YSLEER. The V gene lost 0 bases and the J gene lost 7 bases, with 4 bases spanning the gap. In DNA, the CDR3 is TGCGCCAGCAGCCAAGATTTCAATTCACCCCTCCACTTT. Residues: CASSQDFNSPLHF.

The genes are TRBV9 and TRBJ2-1; the D gene is possibly TRBD2 (6 bases). The CDR3 contains 16 residues. The ends were cut back, 0 bases at V and 2 bases at J, with 12 bases in the middle. Looked up from germline, CDR1 is SGDLS and CDR2 is YYNGEE. In nucleotides, the CDR3 is TGTGCCAGCAGCGTAGGAGCAGGAGGGGCCTACAATGAGCAGTTCTTC. This encodes CASSVGAGGAYNEQFF.

V is TRBV28 and J is TRBJ2-1; D may be TRBD2 (7 bases). CDR3 length equals 15 residues. V was clipped by 8 bases and J by 4 bases, with 18 bases between them. Germline assignment: CDR1 MDHEN and CDR2 SYDVKM. CDR3 residues: CASWKGGGSYNEQFF. The CDR3 DNA sequence: TGTGCCAGCTGGAAGGGGGGGGGTTCTTACAATGAGCAGTTCTTC.

The CDR3 bases are TGTGCCAGCAGTTTGACGGGACCTGGTGCCCTCCACTTT. It is translated as CASSLTGPGALHF. This chain connects TRBV5-6 to TRBJ1-6, with a possible D match to TRBD1 (5 bases). The germline V and J ends were trimmed by 5 bases and 14 bases, with 17 bases remaining between them. The CDR3 is 13 residues long. The V gene's germline CDR1 is SGHDT and CDR2 YYEEEE.

The V call is TRBV30, the J call TRBJ1-1, with a weak D call TRBD1 (6 bases). CDR1 and CDR2 from the germline V gene are GTSNPN and SVGIG (reference sequence). CDR3 length: 14 amino acids. Trimming left V 4 bases short and J 3 bases short, with 15 bases between. CDR3 sequence reads: CAWTGAVRHTEAFF. CDR3 DNA: TGTGCCTGGACAGGGGCAGTGAGGCACACTGAAGCTTTCTTT.

The V gene is TRBV11-1, the J gene TRBJ2-5; 8 bases map to TRBD2. There are 14 residues in the CDR3. The junction had 6 bases not matched to a gene; V was cut back by 4 bases and J by 5 bases. The V gene's germline CDR1 is SGHAT and CDR2 FQDESV (reference sequence). The CDR3 here is CASSWGLGRETQYF. DNA for the CDR3: TGTGCCAGCAGCTGGGGACTAGGGAGGGAGACCCAGTACTTC.

The chain is built from TRBV28 and TRBJ2-3, with TRBD2 identical over 10 bases. Germline assignment: CDR1 MDHEN and CDR2 SYDVKM. J lost 0 bases, V lost 6 bases, and 3 bases had no gene match. This CDR3 region has 15 residues. This CDR3 reads CASSSSGRSTDTQYF. The DNA for the CDR3 is TGTGCCAGCAGCTCTAGCGGGAGAAGCACAGATACGCAGTATTTT.

The chain carries TRBV3-1 (or the pseudogene TRBV3-2) and TRBJ2-5; 7 nucleotides match TRBD1. The CDR3 runs to 17 residues. V was clipped by 1 base and J by 5 bases; unmatched bases: 13. Germline V gene lookup returns CDR1 LGHDT and CDR2 YNNKEL (reference sequence). In DNA form, the CDR3 reads TGTGCCAGCAGCCAAGCTCGTCGGGGACAGCCCGAGGAGACCCAGTACTTC. This translates into CASSQARRGQPEETQYF.

The V gene is TRBV30, the J gene TRBJ1-1, with TRBD1 as a possible D gene (6 bases). V was cut by 4 bases and J by 7 bases, with 13 bases left in between. The germline V gene encodes CDR1 GTSNPN and CDR2 SVGIG (reference sequence). This CDR3 region has 12 residues. The CDR3 loop reads CAWKPGAHEAFF. In nucleotides, the CDR3 is TGTGCCTGGAAACCGGGGGCGCATGAAGCTTTCTTT.

In this sample, this clone turned up once. The rearrangement links TRBV6-1 to TRBJ1-5, with D hard to call. The CDR3 covers 12 residues. Trimming took 1 base from V and 5 from J, leaving 3 bases between them. From germline, CDR1 is MNHNS and CDR2 SASEGT. The CDR3 spells CASSEGYQPQHF. CDR3 DNA: TGTGCCAGCAGTGAAGGGTATCAGCCCCAGCATTTT.

This chain joins TRBV6-6 and TRBJ1-2, with a tentative D call TRBD1 (6 bases). Looked up from germline, CDR1 is MNHNY and CDR2 is SVGAGI (reference sequence). CDR3 size: 15 residues. Trimming left V 3 bases short and J 2 bases short, with 13 bases between. The CDR3 loop reads CASSYEQGANYGYTF. CDR3 DNA: TGTGCCAGCAGTTATGAACAGGGAGCGAACTATGGCTACACCTTC.

This clone was observed once. V usage is TRBV30 and J usage is TRBJ2-7, with TRBD1 identical over 7 bases. The CDR3 has 13 amino acids. Trimming removed 1 base from V and 4 bases from J; junction bases left unmatched: 4. Looked up from germline, CDR1 is GTSNPN and CDR2 is SVGIG (reference sequence). DNA of the CDR3: TGTGCCTGGAGTGGGGGCAGGGGGTACGAGCAGTACTTC. As protein: CAWSGGRGYEQYF.

This chain links TRBV9 with TRBJ2-3; TRBD1 might be the D (6 bases). Germline V gives CDR1 SGDLS, CDR2 YYNGEE. V was trimmed by 4 bases and J by 3 bases, leaving 15 bases between them. The CDR3 contains 15 residues. The CDR3 reads CASSSSGTTTDTQYF. The DNA for the CDR3 is TGTGCCAGCAGCTCTTCCGGGACAACTACAGATACGCAGTATTTT.

V is TRBV7-3 and J is TRBJ2-6; 8 bases are a match to TRBD1. Per germline, CDR1 SGHTA and CDR2 FQGTGA. The ends lost 5 bases at V and 2 bases at J; junction bases unmatched: 8. The CDR3 extends over 17 amino acids. CDR3 in amino acids: CASSRQGQGAGANVLTF. CDR3 DNA: TGTGCCAGCAGCCGCCAAGGACAGGGTGCTGGGGCCAACGTCCTGACTTTC. Drawing the rest from reference TRBV7-3 and TRBJ2-6, the complete variable domain is GAGVSQTPSNKVTEKGKYVELRCDPISGHTALYWYRQSLGQGPEFLIYFQGTGAADDSGLPNDRFFAVRPEGSVSTLKIQRTERGDSAVYLCASSRQGQGAGANVLTFGAGSRLTVL.

This chain links TRBV18 with TRBJ1-3; perhaps TRBD1 as D (5 bases). Per the germline V gene, CDR1 is KGHSH and CDR2 is LQKENI. V lost 3 bases and J lost 4, with 10 bases in between. This CDR3 region has 14 residues. The chain's CDR3 is CASSPRGVGNTIYF. The CDR3 nucleotides read TGTGCCAGCTCACCCCGAGGGGTCGGAAACACCATATATTTT.

The J gene is TRBJ2-1, the V gene TRBV18, with TRBD2 matching over 8 bases. Germline loops: CDR1 KGHSH, CDR2 LQKENI. Trimming took 3 bases from V and 4 from J; bases not matched to a gene: 8. This CDR3 has 16 amino acids. The CDR3 spells CASSPSSGRAYNEQFF. The CDR3 DNA reads TGTGCCAGCTCACCGTCAAGCGGGAGAGCTTACAATGAGCAGTTCTTC. Variable domain in full (rest from reference TRBV18 and TRBJ2-1): NAGVMQNPRHLVRRRGQEARLRCSPMKGHSHVYWYRQLPEEGLKFMVYLQKENIIDESGMPKERFSAEFPKEGPSILRIQQVVRGDSAAYFCASSPSSGRAYNEQFFGPGTRLTVL.

The rearrangement links TRBV9 to TRBJ1-6; D may be TRBD1 (5 bases). The CDR3 spans 15 residues. V lost 0 bases and J lost 5, with 9 bases in between. The germline V gene encodes CDR1 SGDLS and CDR2 YYNGEE. CDR3 amino acids: CASSVDRQNNSPLHF. The CDR3 coding sequence is TGTGCCAGCAGCGTAGACAGACAGAATAATTCACCCCTCCACTTT.

This chain joins TRBV30 and TRBJ1-1, with TRBD1 matching over 8 bases. This CDR3 comprises 12 residues. Germline CDR1 is GTSNPN and CDR2 is SVGIG (reference sequence). The V gene end was trimmed by 2 bases and the J gene end by 11 bases; junction bases not matched to a gene: 7. CDR3 bases: TGTGCCTGGAGTTTAACAGGGGGTACGGCTTTCTTT. Translating gives CAWSLTGGTAFF.

V gene TRBV6-2 or TRBV6-3 combines with J gene TRBJ2-2; D remains ambiguous. Germline V lookup: CDR1 MNHEY, CDR2 SVGEGT. This CDR3 has 17 residues. With 5 bases removed from V and 4 bases from J, the gap between germline ends came to 20 bases. The CDR3 bases are TGTGCCAGCAGTCCCTTTTTGAGTAAGCAAATCACCGGGGAGCTGTTTTTT. Translated: CASSPFLSKQITGELFF.

V usage is TRBV9 and J usage is TRBJ1-1; D might be TRBD1 (5 bases). The CDR3 runs 14 residues. Germline assignment: CDR1 SGDLS and CDR2 YYNGEE. V dropped 0 bases and J dropped 1 base, with 7 bases sitting between them. The CDR3 nucleotides are TGTGCCAGCAGCGTAGAAGGACAGAACACTGAAGCTTTCTTT. This translates into CASSVEGQNTEAFF.

The CDR3 sequence is CASSLVALGQVYNEQFF. The CDR3, as DNA: TGTGCCAGCAGTTTGGTTGCTTTAGGTCAGGTGTACAATGAGCAGTTCTTC. V is TRBV28 and J is TRBJ2-1; D remains unclear. The CDR3 spans 17 residues. CDR1 and CDR2 (germline): MDHEN, SYDVKM. The V end lost 3 bases, the J end lost 4 bases, and 19 bases lay between the germline ends.